This T cell receptor (beta chain) emerged from a study of shared clonotypes between healthy human individuals. Into CD45RA+ naive and CD45RA-negative memory subsets, the CD4+ cells were split. Profiled with immunoSEQ multiplex PCR; TCRdb holds only in-frame clones, not every one. The sample has 2 million to 3 million clones, approximately 94% seen once; the top ten hold approximately 0.35%. Germline assignment: CDR1 MDHEN and CDR2 SYDVKM. V dropped 4 bases and J dropped 3; count of bases not matched to a gene: 4. The CDR3 sequence is 15 residues long. This sequence originates from a man younger than 30 in good health. Some clones in this sample may be carry-over from other donors' samples. Material: naive CD4+ T cells from PBMCs. Subset in this sample: CD45RA+ positively selected. V gene TRBV28 combines with J gene TRBJ2-1; 9 nucleotides match TRBD1. The CDR3 loop is CASSSDRGNYNEQFF. The DNA for the CDR3 is TGTGCCAGCAGTTCGGACAGGGGTAACTACAATGAGCAGTTCTTC.